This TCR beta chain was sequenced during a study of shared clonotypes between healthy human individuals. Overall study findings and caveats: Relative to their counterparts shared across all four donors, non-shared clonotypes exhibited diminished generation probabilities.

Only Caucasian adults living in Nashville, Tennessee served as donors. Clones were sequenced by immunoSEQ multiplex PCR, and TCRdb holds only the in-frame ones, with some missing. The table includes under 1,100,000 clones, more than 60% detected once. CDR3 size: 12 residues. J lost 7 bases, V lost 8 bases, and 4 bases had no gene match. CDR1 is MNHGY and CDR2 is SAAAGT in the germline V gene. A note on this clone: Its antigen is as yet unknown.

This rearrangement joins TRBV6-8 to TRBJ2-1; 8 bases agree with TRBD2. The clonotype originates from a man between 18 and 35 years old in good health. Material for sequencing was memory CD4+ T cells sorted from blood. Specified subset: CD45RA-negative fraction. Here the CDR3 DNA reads TGTGCCAGCGAGCGGGAGAGGAATGAGCAGTTCTTC. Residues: CASERERNEQFF.